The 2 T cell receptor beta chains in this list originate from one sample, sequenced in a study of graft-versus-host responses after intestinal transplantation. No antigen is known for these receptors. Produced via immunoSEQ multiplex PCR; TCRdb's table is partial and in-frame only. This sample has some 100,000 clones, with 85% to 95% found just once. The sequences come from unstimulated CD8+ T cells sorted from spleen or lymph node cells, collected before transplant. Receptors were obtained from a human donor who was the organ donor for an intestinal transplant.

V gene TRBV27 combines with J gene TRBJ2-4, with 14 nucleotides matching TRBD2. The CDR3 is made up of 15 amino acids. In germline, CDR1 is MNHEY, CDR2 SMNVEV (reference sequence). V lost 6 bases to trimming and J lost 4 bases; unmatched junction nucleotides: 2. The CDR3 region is CASSRLAGGKNIQYF. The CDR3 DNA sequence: TGTGCCAGCAGCCGACTAGCGGGAGGGAAAAACATTCAGTACTTC.

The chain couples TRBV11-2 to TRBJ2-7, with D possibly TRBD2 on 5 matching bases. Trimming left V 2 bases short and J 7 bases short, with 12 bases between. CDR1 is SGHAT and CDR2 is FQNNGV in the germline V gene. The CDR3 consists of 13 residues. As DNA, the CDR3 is TGTGCCAGCAGCTTAACTAGGGCCCGGGAGCAGTACTTC. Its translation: CASSLTRAREQYF.